This entry concerns a single TCR beta chain. Original methodology: It was from reference gene primer amplification that nucleated cell counts were estimated. Assay used: immunoSEQ multiplex PCR; TCRdb lists only in-frame clones, some missing. D and trimming were read from the DNA, whereas the V and J calls and clone size are those reported in that table. The sample includes about 68,000 clones, approximately 86% of them seen just once. This entry is derived from a study of blood T cell repertoires in COVID-19. The overall study: Donors in the United States, Italy and Spain gave samples during acute or convalescent COVID-19. T cells, B-cell-depleted T cells, or PBMCs supplied cDNA or gDNA.

The ends lost 8 bases at V and 4 bases at J; junction bases unmatched: 5. CDR3 size: 13 residues. Looked up from germline, CDR1 is ENHRY and CDR2 is SYGVKD. Input material: peripheral blood. The sequence was obtained from a woman aged 55-70 years with acute or convalescent COVID-19. The chain combines TRBV10-3 with TRBJ1-5, with 7 bases fitting TRBD1. CDR3 region: CAIGQGVNQPQHF. The CDR3 bases are TGTGCCATCGGGCAGGGGGTGAATCAGCCCCAGCATTTT.